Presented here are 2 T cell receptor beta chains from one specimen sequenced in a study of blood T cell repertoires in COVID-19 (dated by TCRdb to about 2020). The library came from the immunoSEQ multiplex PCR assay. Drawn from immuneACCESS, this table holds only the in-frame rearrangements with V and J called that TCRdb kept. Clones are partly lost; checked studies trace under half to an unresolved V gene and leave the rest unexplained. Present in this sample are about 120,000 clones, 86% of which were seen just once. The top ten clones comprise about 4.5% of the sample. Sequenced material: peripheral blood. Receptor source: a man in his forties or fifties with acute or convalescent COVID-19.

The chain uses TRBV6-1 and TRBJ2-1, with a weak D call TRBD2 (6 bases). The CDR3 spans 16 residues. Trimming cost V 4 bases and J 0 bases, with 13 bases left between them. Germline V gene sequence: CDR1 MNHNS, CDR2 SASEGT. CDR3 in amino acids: CASSGGTFSSYNEQFF. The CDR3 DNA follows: TGTGCCAGCAGTGGAGGGACTTTTAGCTCCTACAATGAGCAGTTCTTC.

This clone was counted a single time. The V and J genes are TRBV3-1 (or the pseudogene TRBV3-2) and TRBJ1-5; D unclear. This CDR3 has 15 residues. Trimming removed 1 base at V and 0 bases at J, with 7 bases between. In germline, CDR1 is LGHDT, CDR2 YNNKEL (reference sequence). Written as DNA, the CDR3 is TGTGCCAGCAGCCAAGGCGCGGGTAGCAATCAGCCCCAGCATTTT. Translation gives CASSQGAGSNQPQHF.